This TCR beta chain was profiled in a study of blood T cell repertoires in COVID-19. Study information: The United States, Italy and Spain supplied acute and convalescent COVID-19 samples. PBMCs, B-cell-depleted T cells, or T cells provided the cDNA or gDNA that made up the material.

This clone was observed a few times. Other DNA sequences from this sample encode an identical CDR3 as well. The J segment lost 4 bases and the V segment lost 0 bases, leaving 1 base of the junction unmatched. The CDR3 length is 15 residues. The V gene's germline CDR1 is MRHNA and CDR2 SNTAGT. Using immunoSEQ multiplex PCR, the repertoire was profiled, and TCRdb retains in-frame clones only, with some absent. Of 350,000 to 450,000 clones detected, 89% appear once; the ten largest clones hold 1.5% to 1.9%. The rearrangement joins TRBV6-4 to TRBJ2-1; 9 nucleotides line up with TRBD2. The receptor was isolated from a woman between 40 and 50 years old with COVID-19, enrolled during active disease. Sequences were obtained from peripheral blood. The CDR3 coding sequence is TGTGCCAGCAGTGACTCTAGCGGGAGTTACAATGAGCAGTTCTTC. Protein: CASSDSSGSYNEQFF.